This TCR beta chain was recorded in a study of T cell changes during pregnancy in multiple sclerosis. The length of the CDR3 is 12 residues. V was pared by 4 bases and J by 4 bases, with 5 bases between. Germline V gives CDR1 SGHVS, CDR2 FQNEAQ. Only in-frame clones appear in the TCRdb table, and some are missing; sequencing was by immunoSEQ multiplex PCR. The table has 65,000 to 95,000 clones, about 92% seen once; the top ten hold 2.6%. There are a few counts of this clone. The J gene is TRBJ1-5, the V gene TRBV7-8, with D uncertain. This sequence was found in a female donor in good health, enrolled as a control in a pregnancy study. The sample consisted of peripheral blood, taken after pregnancy. CDR3 amino acids: CASSSTNQPQHF. The CDR3 DNA reads TGTGCCAGCAGCTCAACAAATCAGCCCCAGCATTTT.